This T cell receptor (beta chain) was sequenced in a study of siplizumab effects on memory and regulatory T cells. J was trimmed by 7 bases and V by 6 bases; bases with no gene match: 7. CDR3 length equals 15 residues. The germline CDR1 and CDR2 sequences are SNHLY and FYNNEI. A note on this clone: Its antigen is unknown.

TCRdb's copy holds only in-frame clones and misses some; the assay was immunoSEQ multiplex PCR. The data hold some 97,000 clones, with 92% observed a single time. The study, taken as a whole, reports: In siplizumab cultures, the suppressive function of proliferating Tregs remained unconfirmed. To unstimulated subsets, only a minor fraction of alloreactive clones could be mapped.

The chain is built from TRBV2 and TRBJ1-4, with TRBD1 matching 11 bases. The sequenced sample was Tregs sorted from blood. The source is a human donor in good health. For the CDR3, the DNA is TGTGCCAGCAGGTTTACCGGGACAGGGGGTGAAAAACTGTTTTTT. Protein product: CASRFTGTGGEKLFF.